This T cell receptor (beta chain) was captured in a study of Graves' ophthalmopathy and Graves' hyperthyroidism. Amplification targeted the TCR beta CDR3 regions, with RNA transcripts as the source material. The first round was an RT-PCR with HTBI primers, and the second round was a multiplex PCR. TCRdb passed the multiplex PCR reads through MiXCR, listing each CDR3 protein once. The sample yields about 740,000 distinct CDR3 sequences, 40% seen once. The CDR3 sequence is 17 residues long. V lost 3 bases and J 3 bases, leaving 18 bases between the germline ends. Germline lookup yields CDR1 MGHDK and CDR2 SYGVNS. This clonotype was counted many times.

Sequencing was carried out using peripheral blood. The chain couples TRBV25-1 to TRBJ1-3; D uncertain. The sequence was obtained from an adult man with Graves' ophthalmopathy. The CDR3 DNA sequence: TGTGCCAGCAGTGACGACGCCCCGGGAGTGGGTGGAAACACCATATATTTT. It codes for CASSDDAPGVGGNTIYF.